Following are 5 T cell receptor beta chains from one sample sequenced in a study of OX40 agonist ivuxolimab in advanced cancers. Repertoires were generated with immunoSEQ multiplex PCR, while TCRdb's copy carries only in-frame clones and drops some. The table lists some 80,000 clones, 80% to 90% of them singletons. This specimen consisted of CD4+ or CD8+ T cells sorted from blood, obtained in a trial of the OX40 agonist ivuxolimab. The receptors here all came from an adult with an advanced solid tumor such as melanoma, head and neck, liver or kidney cancer.

The chain is built from TRBV4-1 and TRBJ2-2, with 7 bases matching TRBD1. This CDR3 is 16 amino acids long. CDR1 is MGHRA and CDR2 is YSYEKL in the germline V gene. V lost 4 bases and J lost 1; bases outside the gene matches: 6. The CDR3 coding sequence is TGCGCCAGCAGCCTTGACGACAGGGAGAACACCGGGGAGCTGTTTTTT. Amino acid sequence: CASSLDDRENTGELFF.

V usage is TRBV5-1 and J usage is TRBJ2-2, with D perhaps TRBD1 or TRBD2 (5 bases each). The CDR3 consists of 15 residues. Germline CDR1 is SGHRS and CDR2 is YFSETQ. The V end was cut by 4 bases, the J end by 6 bases, with 16 bases between. The CDR3 region is CASSPPGSRAGELFF. The CDR3 DNA reads as TGCGCCAGCAGCCCCCCGGGGAGCAGGGCCGGGGAGCTGTTTTTT. Drawing the rest from reference TRBV5-1 and TRBJ2-2, the complete variable domain is KAGVTQTPRYLIKTRGQQVTLSCSPISGHRSVSWYQQTPGQGLQFLFEYFSETQRNKGNFPGRFSGRQFSNSRSEMNVSTLELGDSALYLCASSPPGSRAGELFFGEGSRLTVL.

For the CDR3, the DNA is TGTGCCAGCAGGAATCAGGGGAAAGCGAGAGATGGCTACACCTTC. Translating it yields CASRNQGKARDGYTF. The chain is built from TRBV7-2 and TRBJ1-2, with D possibly being TRBD1 (6 bases). Germline CDR1 is SGHTA and CDR2 is FQGNSA. The CDR3 consists of 15 residues. The V end was cut by 6 bases, the J end by 6 bases, with 20 bases between. The whole variable domain, filled in from reference TRBV7-2 and TRBJ1-2, reads GAGVSQSPSNKVTEKGKDVELRCDPISGHTALYWYRQSLGQGLEFLIYFQGNSAPDKSGLPSDRFSAERTGGSVSTLTIQRTQQEDSAVYLCASRNQGKARDGYTFGSGTRLTVV.

The rearrangement links TRBV25-1 to TRBJ1-3, with a tentative D call TRBD1 (6 bases). Germline CDR1 is MGHDK and CDR2 is SYGVNS. The CDR3 spans 14 residues. Trimming removed 4 bases from V and 3 bases from J, with 10 bases in between. CDR3: CASSGTGFGNTIYF. The CDR3 DNA follows: TGTGCCAGCAGTGGAACAGGGTTTGGAAACACCATATATTTT.

This chain links TRBV10-3 with TRBJ2-2; TRBD1 might be the D (6 bases). Trimming left V 0 bases short and J 3 bases short, with 8 bases between. The germline CDR1 and CDR2 sequences are ENHRY and SYGVKD. The CDR3 extends over 15 amino acids. CDR3 nucleotide sequence: TGTGCCATCAGTGAGTCTAAGGGGGACACCGGGGAGCTGTTTTTT. Residues: CAISESKGDTGELFF.